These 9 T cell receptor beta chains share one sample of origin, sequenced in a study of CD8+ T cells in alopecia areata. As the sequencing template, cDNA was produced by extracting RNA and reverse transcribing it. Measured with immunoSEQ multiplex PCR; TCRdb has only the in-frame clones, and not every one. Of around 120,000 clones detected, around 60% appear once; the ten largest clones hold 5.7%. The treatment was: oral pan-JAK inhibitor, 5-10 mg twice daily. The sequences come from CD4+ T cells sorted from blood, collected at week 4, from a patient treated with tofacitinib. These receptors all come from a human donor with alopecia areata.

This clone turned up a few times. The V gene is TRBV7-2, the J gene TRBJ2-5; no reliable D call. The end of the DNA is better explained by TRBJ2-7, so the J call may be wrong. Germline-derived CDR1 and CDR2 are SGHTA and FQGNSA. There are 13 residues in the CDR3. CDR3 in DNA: TGTGCCAGCAGCATCCAGACTTACTACGAGCAGTACTTC. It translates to CASSIQTYYEQYF.

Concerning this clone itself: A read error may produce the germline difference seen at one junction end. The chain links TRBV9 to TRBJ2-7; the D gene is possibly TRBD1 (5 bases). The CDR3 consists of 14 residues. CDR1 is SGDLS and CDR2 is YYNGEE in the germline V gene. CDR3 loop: CAGSVGQGSYEQYF. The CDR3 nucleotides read TGTGCCGGCAGCGTGGGGCAGGGATCCTACGAGCAGTACTTC.

In DNA, the CDR3 is TGTGCCAGCAGCCAGACAGGGTATGGCACCGGGGAGCTGTTTTTT. This translates into CASSQTGYGTGELFF. The genes are TRBV25-1 and TRBJ2-2; 7 positions match TRBD1. V shed 6 bases, J shed 4 bases, and the junction held 8 bases outside the gene matches. The germline V gene encodes CDR1 MGHDK and CDR2 SYGVNS. The CDR3 has 15 amino acids. Together with reference TRBV25-1 and TRBJ2-2, the CDR3 gives the full variable domain: EADIYQTPRYLVIGTGKKITLECSQTMGHDKMYWYQQDPGMELHLIHYSYGVNSTEKGDLSSESTVSRIRTEHFPLTLESARPSHTSQYLCASSQTGYGTGELFFGEGSRLTVL.

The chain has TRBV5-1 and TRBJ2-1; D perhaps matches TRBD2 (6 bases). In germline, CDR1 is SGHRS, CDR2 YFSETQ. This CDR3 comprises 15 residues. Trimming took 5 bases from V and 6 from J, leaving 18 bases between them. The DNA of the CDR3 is TGCGCCAGCAGTTCCGGGACTGATCTTTTCAATGAGCAGTTCTTC. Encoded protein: CASSSGTDLFNEQFF. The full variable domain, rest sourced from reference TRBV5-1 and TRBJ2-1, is KAGVTQTPRYLIKTRGQQVTLSCSPISGHRSVSWYQQTPGQGLQFLFEYFSETQRNKGNFPGRFSGRQFSNSRSEMNVSTLELGDSALYLCASSSGTDLFNEQFFGPGTRLTVL.

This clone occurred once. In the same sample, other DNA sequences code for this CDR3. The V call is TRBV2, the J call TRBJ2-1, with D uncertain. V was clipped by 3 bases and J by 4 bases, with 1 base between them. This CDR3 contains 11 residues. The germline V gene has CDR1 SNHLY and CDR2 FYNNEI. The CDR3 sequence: CASSEYNEQFF. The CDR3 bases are TGTGCCAGCAGTGAGTACAATGAGCAGTTCTTC.

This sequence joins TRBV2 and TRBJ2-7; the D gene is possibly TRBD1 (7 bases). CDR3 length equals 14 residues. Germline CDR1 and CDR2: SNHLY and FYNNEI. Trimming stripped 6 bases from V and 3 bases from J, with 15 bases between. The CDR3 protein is CASRETGRIYEQYF. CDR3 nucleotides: TGTGCCAGCAGGGAGACAGGGAGGATCTACGAGCAGTACTTC.

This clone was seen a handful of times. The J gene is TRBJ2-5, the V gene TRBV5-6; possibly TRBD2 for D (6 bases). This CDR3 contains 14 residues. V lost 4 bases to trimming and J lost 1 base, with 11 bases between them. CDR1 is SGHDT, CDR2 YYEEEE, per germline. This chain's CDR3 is CASSRGVIQETQYF. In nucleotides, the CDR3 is TGTGCCAGCAGCCGCGGGGTGATCCAAGAGACCCAGTACTTC.

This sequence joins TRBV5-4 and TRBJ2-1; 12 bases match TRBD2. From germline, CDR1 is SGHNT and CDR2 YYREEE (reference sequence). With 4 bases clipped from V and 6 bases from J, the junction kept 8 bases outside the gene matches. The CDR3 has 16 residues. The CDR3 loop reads CASSDYLAGGPNEQFF. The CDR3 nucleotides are TGTGCCAGCAGCGACTATCTAGCGGGGGGGCCCAATGAGCAGTTCTTC.

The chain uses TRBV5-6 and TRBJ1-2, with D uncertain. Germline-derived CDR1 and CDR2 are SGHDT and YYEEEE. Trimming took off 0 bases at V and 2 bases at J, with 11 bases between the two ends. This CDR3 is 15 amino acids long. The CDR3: CASSLVGPENYGYTF. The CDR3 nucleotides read TGTGCCAGCAGCTTGGTAGGGCCGGAGAACTATGGCTACACCTTC.